This TCR beta chain was documented in a study of OX40 agonist ivuxolimab in advanced cancers. In the study overall: Ivuxolimab was a fully human IgG2 agonistic monoclonal antibody targeting the costimulatory receptor OX40 (CD134). Intravenous ivuxolimab was administered to patients every 2 weeks at six dose levels: 0.01, 0.1, 0.3, 1.5, 3 and 10 mg/kg. Among the roughly 52 dose-escalation patients, roughly 20 had hepatocellular carcinoma, some 15 melanoma, 9 renal cell carcinoma and 9 head and neck cancer. The dose-escalation cohort was 82.7% male with a mean age of about 58 years, ranging from roughly 20 to 85. Prior anti-PD-1, anti-PD-L1 or anti-CTLA-4 therapy was permitted, and 30% to 50% of dose-escalation patients had received checkpoint inhibitors. Partial responses were achieved by three dose-escalation patients, of whom one had hepatocellular carcinoma and two had cutaneous melanoma. The point of sequencing TCRbeta in the periphery was to test whether ivuxolimab changed TCR sequence diversity and drove clonal T-cell expansion. The paper describes the monotherapy dose-escalation part (N ≈ 49 patients) of the phase I trial of ivuxolimab.

CDR1 is given as MNHEY and CDR2 as SVGAGI, both from the germline V gene. The CDR3 covers 16 residues, taking in both the cysteine and the phenylalanine. Solely the CDR3 DNA is kept, with 48 bases framed from the first base. Compared with germline, V lacks 0 bases and J lacks 2 bases; bases without a gene match: 7. For sequencing of the TCRbeta CDR3 region, genomic DNA was extracted from the sorted cells. The immunoSEQ Assay was used for sequencing of TCRbeta CDR3 regions. TCRdb limited this immuneACCESS table to in-frame rearrangements with V and J called. A share of clones is missing; checked studies link under half to unresolved V genes, and the rest is unexplained. The sample table holds about 94,000 clones, of which 94% were seen once. 0.15% to 0.2% of the sample is taken by the ten largest. Patients with a history of autoimmune disease or receiving systemic immunosuppression were excluded from the trial. Peripheral blood for TCR sequencing was collected from all dose cohorts at baseline, on cycle 4 day 1, and on cycle 7 day 1. The samples were drawn from a first-in-human, open-label, multicenter phase I dose-escalation trial of ivuxolimab. Adults with locally advanced or metastatic melanoma, renal cell carcinoma, hepatocellular carcinoma or head and neck squamous cell carcinoma were enrolled in the trial. Before TCR sequencing, CD4+ T cells and CD8+ T cells from peripheral blood were sorted into separate populations.

Details on this clone: Its antigen is unknown. Base qualities are missing; no much larger clone stands one base away.

General study outcomes and caveats: In the 0.1-3.0 mg/kg groups, partial responders had among the lowest normalized peripheral clonal expansion, particularly in CD8+ T cells. Clonal expansion of both CD4+ and CD8+ blood T cells was observed from baseline to week 6 at doses 0.1 to 3.0 mg/kg. Low levels of normalized T-cell clonal expansion were also seen in some patients who did not respond. The antigen specificity of the peripheral T cells that underwent clonal expansion was not determined. After ivuxolimab, expanded clones were on average more numerous among CD8+ T cells than among CD4+ T cells.

The sequence links TRBV6-5 to TRBJ2-7, with TRBD1 identical over 7 junction bases. This sequence was found in an adult with an advanced solid tumor such as melanoma, head and neck, liver or kidney cancer. The specimen comprised CD4+ or CD8+ T cells sorted from blood, sampled in a trial of the OX40 agonist ivuxolimab. The DNA sequence is TGTGCCAGCAGTTACTCGAGTATAGGGGGCCCCTACGAGCAGTACTTC. Its coded protein is CASSYSSIGGPYEQYF.